This passage covers 32 T cell receptor beta chains from one sample sequenced in a study of early T cells in non-severe SARS-CoV-2 infection. MiXCR was run by TCRdb on the 5' RACE reads, yielding one entry per CDR3 protein. In the table there are 56,000 or so distinct CDR3 sequences, about 15% of which are singletons. This specimen was whole blood, taken at baseline. Every receptor here comes from an adult who was a healthcare worker with PCR-confirmed SARS-CoV-2 infection or an uninfected control (not recorded which).

This clonotype was picked up many times. The V gene is TRBV4-2, the J gene TRBJ1-6; 8 bases match TRBD1. The CDR3 extends over 16 amino acids. The germline V gene has CDR1 LGHNA and CDR2 YNFKEQ. The J segment lost 10 bases and the V segment lost 0 bases, leaving 8 bases of the junction unmatched. The CDR3 sequence: CASSQEGDRGYSPLHF. The CDR3, as DNA: TGTGCCAGCAGCCAAGAGGGAGACAGGGGCTACTCACCCCTCCACTTT.

This clonotype was counted between two and nine times. The chain carries TRBV7-8 and TRBJ2-5; D might be TRBD2 (5 bases). The germline V and J ends were trimmed by 0 bases and 0 bases, with 11 bases remaining between them. CDR1 is SGHVS, CDR2 FQNEAQ, per germline. The CDR3 has 16 amino acids. The CDR3 loop reads CASSLARAMYQETQYF. As DNA, the CDR3 is TGTGCCAGCAGCTTAGCGAGGGCAATGTACCAAGAGACCCAGTACTTC.

The gene calls are TRBV29-1 and TRBJ1-2; D is perhaps TRBD1 (5 bases). The V and J ends lost 4 bases and 2 bases respectively, with 5 bases between them. This CDR3 is built from 11 residues. Germline V gene data show CDR1 as SQVTM and CDR2 as ANQGSEA. CDR3 region: CSVGQNYGYTF. CDR3 in DNA: TGCAGCGTTGGACAGAACTATGGCTACACCTTC.

The chain links TRBV12-3 or TRBV12-4 to TRBJ2-3; unclear D gene. The CDR3 extends over 16 amino acids. V shed 7 bases and J shed 2 bases, with 19 bases lying between them. CDR3 DNA: TGTGCCAGCAAAGAAGGGTCTAAAAGGGTCACAGATACGCAGTATTTT. Its protein product is CASKEGSKRVTDTQYF.

The V call is TRBV29-1, the J call TRBJ2-1; the match to TRBD1 covers 7 bases. J gave up 0 bases and V 6 bases, and 5 bases lay outside the gene matches. Germline values: CDR1 SQVTM, CDR2 ANQGSEA. The CDR3 loop spans 14 amino acids. CDR3 nucleotides: TGCAGCGTCCGGGGACAGAGCTCCTACAATGAGCAGTTCTTC. Translating it yields CSVRGQSSYNEQFF.

This clonotype occurred many times. This CDR3 reads CASSQDPGLFTDTQYF. Here the CDR3 DNA reads TGTGCCAGCAGCCAAGACCCGGGACTATTCACAGATACGCAGTATTTT. The chain has TRBV14 and TRBJ2-3, with TRBD2 identical over 7 bases. CDR3 length: 16 residues. Germline CDR1 reads SGHDN; CDR2 reads FVKESK. V shed 0 bases and J 2 bases; nucleotides not matched to a gene: 5.

This sequence joins TRBV4-2 and TRBJ2-3, with D tentatively TRBD2 (7 bases). This CDR3 comprises 15 residues. Germline V CDR1 and CDR2: LGHNA, YNFKEQ. V was cut by 4 bases and J by 5 bases, with 16 bases left in between. CDR3 protein: CASSPGAGAGDTQYF. The CDR3 region has the DNA TGTGCCAGCAGCCCGGGGGCGGGAGCGGGAGATACGCAGTATTTT.

This clonotype has at least ten counts. V and J are TRBV7-9 and TRBJ1-4, with TRBD1 identical over 10 bases. The J segment lost 4 bases and the V segment lost 5 bases, leaving 1 base of the junction unmatched. Germline V CDR1 and CDR2: SEHNR, FQNEAQ (reference sequence). This CDR3 has 14 amino acids. This CDR3 reads CASSRDRGNEKLFF. CDR3 DNA: TGTGCCAGCAGCAGGGACAGGGGTAATGAAAAACTGTTTTTT.

This clonotype was counted only a few times. The chain links TRBV20-1 to TRBJ2-1, with 11 positions matching TRBD2. The CDR3 spans 13 residues. J gave up 10 bases and V 6 bases, and 8 bases lay outside the gene matches. Germline V gene sequence: CDR1 DFQATT, CDR2 SNEGSKA (reference sequence). CDR3 sequence reads: CSAKGLAESEQFF. DNA for the CDR3: TGCAGTGCCAAGGGACTAGCGGAATCCGAGCAGTTCTTC.

This clonotype was detected ten times or more. This chain connects TRBV29-1 to TRBJ1-5; D may be TRBD1 (6 bases). This CDR3 has 14 amino acids. The germline CDR1 and CDR2 sequences are SQVTM and ANQGSEA. V lost 4 bases and J 2 bases, leaving 12 bases between the germline ends. The DNA of the CDR3 is TGCAGCGTTGTCTGGGGGGCTGGCAATCAGCCCCAGCATTTT. Its protein product is CSVVWGAGNQPQHF.

The chain uses TRBV2 and TRBJ2-3, with TRBD2 matching 8 bases. Looked up from germline, CDR1 is SNHLY and CDR2 is FYNNEI. The J segment lost 4 bases and the V segment lost 6 bases, leaving 6 bases of the junction unmatched. This CDR3 contains 14 residues. The CDR3 here is CASSGTRSADTQYF. The CDR3 nucleotides are TGTGCCAGCAGCGGGACTAGGAGTGCAGATACGCAGTATTTT.

There are many counts of this clonotype. The CDR3 loop reads CASRERTASGNTIYF. In nucleotides, the CDR3 is TGTGCCAGCAGGGAAAGGACAGCCTCTGGAAACACCATATATTTT. V gene TRBV12-3 or TRBV12-4 combines with J gene TRBJ1-3, with D possibly being TRBD1 (6 bases). This CDR3 has 15 residues. V was cut by 6 bases and J by 0 bases, with 12 bases left in between.

The chain links TRBV15 to TRBJ2-5; 9 nucleotides line up with TRBD1. Trimming took 6 bases from V and 3 from J; bases not matched to a gene: 5. Per germline, CDR1 LNHNV and CDR2 YYDKDF (reference sequence). The CDR3 is 14 residues long. The CDR3 bases are TGTGCCACCAGACAGGGGGCTAATGAAGAGACCCAGTACTTC. Protein: CATRQGANEETQYF.

The chain combines TRBV5-1 with TRBJ1-1; a weak D match, TRBD1 (5 bases). Trimming shortened V by 0 bases and J by 3 bases, and 12 bases separated the two germline ends. The CDR3 consists of 15 residues. The V gene's germline CDR1 is SGHRS and CDR2 YFSETQ. The CDR3 protein is CASSLAGRVYTEAFF. In DNA, the CDR3 is TGCGCCAGCAGCTTGGCTGGCAGGGTGTACACTGAAGCTTTCTTT.

The J gene is TRBJ2-7, the V gene TRBV9; unclear D gene. The germline CDR1 and CDR2 sequences are SGDLS and YYNGEE. Trimming cost V 0 bases and J 1 base, with 11 bases left between them. The CDR3 has 15 residues. The chain's CDR3 is CASSVGGMTSYEQYF. The DNA for the CDR3 is TGTGCCAGCAGCGTAGGTGGGATGACTTCCTACGAGCAGTACTTC.

The rearrangement links TRBV3-1 to TRBJ2-7; a weak D match, TRBD2 (5 bases). CDR1 LGHDT and CDR2 YNNKEL come from the germline V gene (reference sequence). The CDR3 extends over 14 amino acids. V was clipped by 6 bases and J by 9 bases, with 21 bases between them. The CDR3 reads CASSQSLREGRQYF. CDR3 sequence (DNA): TGTGCCAGCAGTCAGTCACTGCGCGAGGGAAGGCAGTACTTC.

In this sample, this clonotype turned up a few times. The chain joins TRBV11-2 to TRBJ1-4; D remains ambiguous. The CDR3 consists of 17 residues. CDR1 and CDR2 from the germline V gene are SGHAT and FQNNGV. V lost 6 bases and J lost 0, with 17 bases in between. CDR3 amino acids: CASRSSVRAATNEKLFF. CDR3 DNA: TGTGCCAGCAGGTCGTCAGTTCGTGCGGCAACTAATGAAAAACTGTTTTTT. Full variable domain (remainder filled in from reference TRBV11-2 and TRBJ1-4): EAGVAQSPRYKIIEKRQSVAFWCNPISGHATLYWYQQILGQGPKLLIQFQNNGVVDDSQLPKDRFSAERLKGVDSTLKIQPAKLEDSAVYLCASRSSVRAATNEKLFFGSGTQLSVL.

This clonotype has only one observation. The junction does not match germline at one end; this may be a read error. This rearrangement joins TRBV12-3 or TRBV12-4 to TRBJ1-2, with D perhaps matching TRBD1 (6 bases). The CDR3 sequence is 13 residues long. The CDR3 region is CVSRSQGDYGYTF. The CDR3 DNA is TGTGTCAGCAGGTCACAGGGAGACTATGGCTACACCTTC.

This clonotype showed up many times. The chain couples TRBV6-1 to TRBJ2-7; 7 bases are a match to TRBD1. The CDR3 length is 13 residues. CDR1 is MNHNS, CDR2 SASEGT, per germline. With 3 bases clipped from V and 13 bases from J, the junction kept 12 bases outside the gene matches. CDR3 region: CASSDAPGQAFYF. The CDR3 region has the DNA TGTGCCAGCAGTGATGCCCCCGGACAGGCCTTCTACTTC.

This clonotype was seen repeatedly, ten times or more. J is TRBJ1-2 and V is TRBV12-3 or TRBV12-4, with unresolved D. Between the trimmed V and J ends, which lost 0 bases and 8 bases, there was a span of 16 bases. CDR3 length: 15 residues. For the CDR3, the DNA is TGTGCCAGCAGTTTAGCTGAGACCCCTATCTCCGGCTACACCTTC. It is translated as CASSLAETPISGYTF.

This sequence joins TRBV4-1 and TRBJ1-4; TRBD1 matches 7 bases. Looked up from germline, CDR1 is MGHRA and CDR2 is YSYEKL. The CDR3 has 15 amino acids. With V trimmed by 4 bases and J by 5 bases, 7 bases remained unmatched. The CDR3 bases are TGCGCCAGCAGCCGAGAGACAGGGCAGAATGAAAAACTGTTTTTT. Translated: CASSRETGQNEKLFF.

This clonotype showed up many times. This chain joins TRBV6-1 and TRBJ1-1; maybe TRBD1 (5 bases). Germline assignment: CDR1 MNHNS and CDR2 SASEGT. CDR3 size: 14 residues. V lost 8 bases and J 1 base, leaving 14 bases between the germline ends. CDR3 amino acids: CASLIRETNTEAFF. CDR3 DNA sequence: TGTGCCAGCCTGATCAGGGAAACGAACACTGAAGCTTTCTTT.

In its sample, this clonotype was seen a few times. The V gene is TRBV6-5, the J gene TRBJ2-7; TRBD2 matches at 10 bases. After removal of 0 bases from V and 4 bases from J, the junction contained 3 bases not matched to a gene. Germline CDR1 is MNHEY and CDR2 is SVGAGI. The CDR3 totals 15 residues. The CDR3 nucleotides are TGTGCCAGCAGTTACTCGGCTAGCGGGGGATACGAGCAGTACTTC. Translated, it gives CASSYSASGGYEQYF.

This chain joins TRBV11-2 and TRBJ2-7; the match to TRBD1 covers 10 bases. The germline gives CDR1 SGHAT, CDR2 FQNNGV. There are 16 residues in the CDR3. J was trimmed by 0 bases and V by 5 bases; bases with no gene match: 7. CDR3 sequence: CASSRSTGGGSYEQYF. DNA for the CDR3: TGTGCCAGCAGCCGATCGACAGGGGGCGGCTCCTACGAGCAGTACTTC.

This clonotype occurred a few times. The genes are TRBV7-9 and TRBJ2-5; D call uncertain. The ends were cut back, 1 base at V and 5 bases at J, with 11 bases in the middle. The length of the CDR3 is 14 residues. The germline gives CDR1 SEHNR, CDR2 FQNEAQ (reference sequence). CDR3 sequence: CASSLEGLSETQYF. The CDR3 DNA sequence: TGTGCCAGCAGCTTAGAGGGTCTCTCGGAGACCCAGTACTTC.

V usage is TRBV29-1 and J usage is TRBJ2-4, with no clear D. The CDR3 is 13 amino acids. Trimming removed 4 bases from V and 5 bases from J, with 12 bases in between. Germline CDR1 reads SQVTM; CDR2 reads ANQGSEA. Here the CDR3 reads CSVAYKRENIQYF. The CDR3 DNA reads TGCAGCGTTGCCTACAAGCGTGAAAACATTCAGTACTTC.

Comments on this clonotype: A read error is likely, as this CDR3 ends without the conserved phenylalanine or tryptophan. The rearrangement links TRBV5-1 to TRBJ2-3; D unclear. The CDR3 is 11 residues long. Per germline, CDR1 SGHRS and CDR2 YFSETQ. The germline V and J ends were trimmed by 1 base and 3 bases, with 0 bases remaining between them. The CDR3 sequence is CASSLTDTQYS. The CDR3 DNA reads TGCGCCAGCAGCTTGACAGATACGCAGTATTCT.

This rearrangement joins TRBV20-1 to TRBJ2-7; a weak D match, TRBD1 (6 bases). The length of the CDR3 is 15 residues. Trimming shortened V by 1 base and J by 5 bases, and 18 bases separated the two germline ends. Germline V gene lookup returns CDR1 DFQATT and CDR2 SNEGSKA (reference sequence). CDR3 in amino acids: CSARAWGLGSDEQYF. The CDR3, as DNA: TGCAGTGCTAGAGCCTGGGGGCTAGGTTCCGACGAGCAGTACTTC.

The gene calls are TRBV20-1 and TRBJ1-2; 8 bases match TRBD1. Germline V gene data show CDR1 as DFQATT and CDR2 as SNEGSKA (reference sequence). The CDR3 runs 12 residues. Trimming cost V 6 bases and J 4 bases; bases outside gene matches: 4. The CDR3: CSANTGGYGYTF. In nucleotides, the CDR3 is TGCAGTGCAAATACAGGGGGCTATGGCTACACCTTC.

This clonotype was counted a few times. The chain carries TRBV9 and TRBJ2-5; D is undetermined. This CDR3 comprises 13 residues. The germline V and J ends were trimmed by 1 base and 2 bases, with 6 bases remaining between them. CDR1 and CDR2 (germline): SGDLS, YYNGEE. The CDR3 DNA is TGTGCCAGCAGCGTAACCCCGCAAGAGACCCAGTACTTC. Its translation: CASSVTPQETQYF.

This clonotype was detected only a few times. The V call is TRBV6-1, the J call TRBJ2-3, with 10 bases fitting TRBD2. This CDR3 region has 17 residues. CDR1 and CDR2 from the germline V gene are MNHNS and SASEGT. With 2 bases clipped from V and 3 bases from J, the junction kept 8 bases outside the gene matches. The CDR3 here is CASSERPSGGVTDTQYF. The CDR3 coding sequence is TGTGCCAGCAGTGAACGGCCAAGCGGGGGGGTAACAGATACGCAGTATTTT.

In its sample, this clonotype was seen a few times. V and J are TRBV20-1 and TRBJ2-7; TRBD1 matches 9 bases. Germline CDR1 is DFQATT and CDR2 is SNEGSKA (reference sequence). This CDR3 comprises 14 residues. After removal of 3 bases from V and 3 bases from J, the junction contained 6 bases not matched to a gene. CDR3 sequence: CSASLDRGGYEQYF. In DNA, the CDR3 is TGCAGTGCTAGTTTGGACAGGGGAGGCTACGAGCAGTACTTC.